This T cell receptor beta chain derives from a study of blood T cell repertoires in COVID-19. Study details: Acute and convalescent COVID-19 specimens originated in the United States, Italy and Spain.

This table comes from immunoSEQ multiplex PCR, and its TCRdb copy is limited to in-frame clones, with some not included. The data contain about 100,000 clones, about nine tenths of them singletons. V was clipped by 7 bases and J by 7 bases, with 11 bases between them. The CDR3 runs to 12 residues. Germline V gene lookup returns CDR1 SNHLY and CDR2 FYNNEI. This clone was observed once. Sequencing was carried out using peripheral blood. The J gene is TRBJ2-1, the V gene TRBV2, with a weak D call TRBD2 (5 bases). The receptor comes from a man aged 60 to 69 with acute or convalescent COVID-19. CDR3 in amino acids: CASTYGVNEQFF. In DNA form, the CDR3 reads TGTGCCAGCACCTACGGGGTGAATGAGCAGTTCTTC.